The sample holds a few counts of the clone carrying this T cell receptor (beta chain). The data belong to a study of long-term antiretroviral therapy in people with HIV. Assay version v3.0 of immunoSEQ was used, and it was run at survey level. Some clones are missing from TCRdb's copy, which holds only in-frame ones; the method was immunoSEQ multiplex PCR. The table records about 23,000 clones, more than 65% of them present only once. Trimming took off 0 bases at V and 0 bases at J, with 3 bases between the two ends. CDR3 length: 14 residues. Germline-derived CDR1 and CDR2 are SGDLS and YYNGEE. The rearrangement links TRBV9 to TRBJ2-2; D gene unclear. The sample here was unsorted PBMCs, taken 0.3 years after starting antiretroviral therapy. This clonotype was sampled from a middle-aged man with HIV. The CDR3 spells CASSVDPNTGELFF. For the CDR3, the DNA is TGTGCCAGCAGCGTAGACCCGAACACCGGGGAGCTGTTTTTT.